This T cell receptor (beta chain) was profiled in a study of spatial heterogeneity in lung cancer. Whole-study context: The average count in raw reads for each unique TCR and UMI combination exceeded nine appearances.

Germline V gene lookup returns CDR1 WSHSY and CDR2 SAAADI. Trimming took 8 bases from V and 3 from J; bases not matched to a gene: 13. The CDR3 sequence is 15 residues long. TCR cDNA molecules each carried a unique molecular identifier. TCRdb itself ran the 5' RACE reads through MiXCR, one entry per CDR3 protein. The sample gives under 7,000 distinct CDR3 sequences, under 15% of which show up once; 16% is in the top ten. By share of the sample, this clonotype is medium-sized. With the library built for alpha chains, this beta chain is off target and its frequency is not meaningful. Time point noted: sample taken at primary tumor resection. Samples were obtained from some 72 donors, all untreated early-stage non-small cell lung cancer patients. The study sequenced unsorted whole RNA from tumor, nontumor lung or frozen PBMC.

The TCR was taken from a human donor with early-stage non-small cell lung cancer. The source was lung tissue, collected at surgery. This rearrangement joins TRBV10-2 to TRBJ2-7, with 7 bases matching TRBD1. CDR3 nucleotide sequence: TGCGCCAGCTCCCCTCCCGGGACAGATTTCTACGAGCAGTACTTC. Translation: CASSPPGTDFYEQYF.